This entry describes one T cell receptor beta chain. The CDR3 covers 13 residues. Germline CDR1 is MDHEN and CDR2 is SYDVKM. V lost 4 bases to trimming and J lost 4 bases; unmatched junction nucleotides: 4. This specimen belongs to a study of blood T cell repertoires in COVID-19. Study at large: Sources were T cells, B-cell-depleted T cells, or PBMCs; the material itself was cDNA or gDNA.

Authors' methods: Using reference gene primer amplification, nucleated cell counts were estimated. Repertoires were generated with immunoSEQ multiplex PCR, while TCRdb's copy carries only in-frame clones and drops some. The DNA gave D and trimming, while V, J and clone size come from that table. This sample has around 400,000 clones, with roughly 90% found just once. Those designated as exposed participants met a COVID-19 case within 2 weeks before study entry. The chain carries TRBV28 and TRBJ2-7; 7 bases line up with TRBD2. Sequenced material: PBMCs or T cells enriched from blood (not recorded which). The clonotype originates from a woman younger than 35 who had been exposed to COVID-19. CDR3 loop: CASSYSGGYEQYF. The CDR3 DNA reads as TGTGCCAGCAGTTACTCGGGGGGTTACGAGCAGTACTTC. Full variable domain (rest looked up from reference TRBV28 and TRBJ2-7): DVKVTQSSRYLVKRTGEKVFLECVQDMDHENMFWYRQDPGLGLRLIYFSYDVKMKEKGDIPEGYSVSREKKERFSLILESASTNQTSMYLCASSYSGGYEQYFGPGTRLTVT.